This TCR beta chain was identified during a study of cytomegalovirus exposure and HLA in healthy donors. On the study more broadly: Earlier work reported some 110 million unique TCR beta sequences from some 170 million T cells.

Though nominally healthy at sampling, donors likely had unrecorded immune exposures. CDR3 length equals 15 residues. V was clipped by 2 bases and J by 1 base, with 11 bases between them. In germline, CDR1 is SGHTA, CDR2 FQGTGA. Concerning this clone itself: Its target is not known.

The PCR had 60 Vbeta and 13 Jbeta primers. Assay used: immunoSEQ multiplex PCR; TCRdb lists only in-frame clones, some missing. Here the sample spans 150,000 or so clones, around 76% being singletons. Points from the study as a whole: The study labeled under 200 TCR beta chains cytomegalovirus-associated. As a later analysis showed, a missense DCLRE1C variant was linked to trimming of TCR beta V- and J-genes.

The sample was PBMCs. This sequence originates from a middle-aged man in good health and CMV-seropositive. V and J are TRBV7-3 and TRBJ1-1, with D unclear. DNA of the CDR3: TGTGCCAGCAGCTTAGGTACGGGAAAGAACACTGAAGCTTTCTTT. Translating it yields CASSLGTGKNTEAFF.